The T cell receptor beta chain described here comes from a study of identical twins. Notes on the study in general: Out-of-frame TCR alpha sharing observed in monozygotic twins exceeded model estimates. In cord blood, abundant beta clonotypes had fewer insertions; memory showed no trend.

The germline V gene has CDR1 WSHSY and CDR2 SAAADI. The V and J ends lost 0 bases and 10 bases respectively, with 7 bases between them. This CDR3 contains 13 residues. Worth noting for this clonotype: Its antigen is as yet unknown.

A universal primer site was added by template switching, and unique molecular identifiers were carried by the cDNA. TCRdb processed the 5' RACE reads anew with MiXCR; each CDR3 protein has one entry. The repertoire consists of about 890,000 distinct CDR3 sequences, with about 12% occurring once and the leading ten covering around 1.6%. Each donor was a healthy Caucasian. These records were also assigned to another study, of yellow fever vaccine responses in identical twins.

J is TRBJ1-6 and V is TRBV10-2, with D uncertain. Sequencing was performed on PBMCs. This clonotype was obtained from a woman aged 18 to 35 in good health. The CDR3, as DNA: TGCGCCAGCAGTGAGTCGGATTTGTCACCCCTCCACTTT. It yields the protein CASSESDLSPLHF.